These 20 T cell receptor beta chains share one sample of origin, sequenced in a study of T cell repertoires in cytomegalovirus infection. MiXCR, run by TCRdb on the reads, gives a single entry per CDR3 protein. The sample holds roughly 200,000 distinct CDR3 sequences, about 15% seen once. The sequencing sample was made of CD8+ T cells from PBMCs. Receptors were obtained from a human donor in good health (CMV status not recorded). Some clones in this sample may be carry-over from other donors' samples.

This clonotype was counted a few times. The chain links TRBV7-8 to TRBJ2-3; D is unclear. CDR1 SGHVS and CDR2 FQNEAQ come from the germline V gene. This CDR3 is built from 17 residues. Trimming removed 3 bases from V and 4 bases from J, with 20 bases in between. The CDR3 loop reads CASSFERSWATADTQYF. DNA for the CDR3: TGTGCCAGCAGCTTCGAACGGAGCTGGGCCACGGCAGATACGCAGTATTTT.

This clonotype has only a few counts. This chain joins TRBV2 and TRBJ2-1; 10 bases align to TRBD2. V lost 1 base, J lost 5 bases, and 5 bases stayed unmatched. Looked up from germline, CDR1 is SNHLY and CDR2 is FYNNEI. This CDR3 contains 16 residues. The CDR3 reads CASSEVASGGHNEQFF. DNA for the CDR3: TGTGCCAGCAGTGAAGTGGCTAGCGGGGGCCACAATGAGCAGTTCTTC.

This clonotype was found a few times. V is TRBV6-2 or TRBV6-3 and J is TRBJ1-5, with TRBD1 identical over 7 bases. V shed 6 bases, J shed 6 bases, and the junction held 11 bases outside the gene matches. From germline, CDR1 is MNHEY and CDR2 SVGEGT. The CDR3 contains 15 residues. For the CDR3, the DNA is TGTGCCAGCAGCTCGGGACAGACTTTTGGTCAGCCCCAGCATTTT. It translates to CASSSGQTFGQPQHF.

This chain connects TRBV6-2 or TRBV6-3 to TRBJ1-2, with 9 positions matching TRBD1. J lost 3 bases, V lost 6 bases, and 11 bases had no gene match. The CDR3 consists of 16 residues. In germline, CDR1 is MNHEY, CDR2 SVGEGT. CDR3 sequence: CASSSSIGTGHYGYTF. The CDR3 region has the DNA TGTGCCAGCAGCTCCTCCATAGGGACAGGGCACTATGGCTACACCTTC.

The table lists this clonotype with a count of one. The chain combines TRBV30 with TRBJ2-6; D is undetermined. The CDR3 covers 14 residues. Germline V CDR1 and CDR2: GTSNPN, SVGIG (reference sequence). V lost 5 bases and J 1 base, leaving 9 bases between the germline ends. CDR3 loop: CAWGRVSGANVLTF. The CDR3 DNA is TGTGCCTGGGGACGGGTGTCTGGGGCCAACGTCCTGACTTTC.

This clonotype came up a few times. The rearrangement joins TRBV19 to TRBJ2-1; possible D gene TRBD2, 6 bases. The ends were cut back, 6 bases at V and 6 bases at J, with 18 bases in the middle. The CDR3 contains 15 residues. The germline gives CDR1 LNHDA, CDR2 SQIVND (reference sequence). The CDR3 loop reads CASSVQPGETNEQFF. The CDR3 nucleotides read TGTGCCAGTAGCGTTCAACCGGGGGAAACCAATGAGCAGTTCTTC. The full variable domain, completed using reference TRBV19 and TRBJ2-1, is DGGITQSPKYLFRKEGQNVTLSCEQNLNHDAMYWYRQDPGQGLRLIYYSQIVNDFQKGDIAEGYSVSREKKESFPLTVTSAQKNPTAFYLCASSVQPGETNEQFFGPGTRLTVL.

Comment on this clonotype: The conserved phenylalanine or tryptophan normally closing the CDR3 is absent here, so this likely arose from a read error. This chain links TRBV6-1 with TRBJ1-3, with D uncertain. This CDR3 contains 15 residues. Trimming removed 5 bases from V and 4 bases from J, with 15 bases in between. Per germline, CDR1 MNHNS and CDR2 SASEGT. CDR3 region: CASSPPRSVGNTIYL. CDR3 coding DNA: TGTGCCAGCAGTCCCCCGCGGTCGGTCGGAAACACCATATATTTA.

This clonotype appeared a few times. The chain is built from TRBV7-6 and TRBJ2-3, with a weak D call TRBD2 (6 bases). V was trimmed by 0 bases and J by 4 bases, leaving 17 bases between them. Per the germline V gene, CDR1 is SGHVS and CDR2 is FNYEAQ. The CDR3 is made up of 17 amino acids. The CDR3 here is CASSLALPRGWPDTQYF. DNA of the CDR3: TGTGCCAGCAGCTTAGCGCTTCCCCGGGGGTGGCCAGATACGCAGTATTTT.

The table lists this clonotype with many counts. The rearrangement joins TRBV7-2 to TRBJ1-1; 7 bases agree with TRBD1. J was trimmed by 7 bases and V by 2 bases; bases with no gene match: 10. Germline V gives CDR1 SGHTA, CDR2 FQGNSA. CDR3 size: 15 residues. The CDR3 DNA sequence: TGTGCCAGCAGCTTATCAGGAACAGGGGCGATTGAAGCTTTCTTT. Translated, it gives CASSLSGTGAIEAFF.

This clonotype showed up just a few times. The CDR3 loop is CASSLGLRARIKEKLFF. As DNA, the CDR3 is TGTGCCAGCAGCTTAGGTTTAAGGGCCCGGATCAAGGAAAAACTGTTTTTT. The J gene is TRBJ1-4, the V gene TRBV7-8; no reliable D call. The CDR3 has 17 amino acids. The germline gives CDR1 SGHVS, CDR2 FQNEAQ. V was pared by 1 base and J by 8 bases, with 20 bases between.

This clonotype was detected a few times. Here the CDR3 DNA reads TGTGCCAGCAGCCAAGAGCCCGTTAATCAGCCCCAGCATTTT. Amino acids: CASSQEPVNQPQHF. The chain recombines TRBV3-1 with TRBJ1-5; D unclear. Per the germline V gene, CDR1 is LGHDT and CDR2 is YNNKEL (reference sequence). V was shortened by 0 bases and J by 4 bases, with 7 bases between the two germline ends. CDR3 length equals 14 residues.

CDR3 coding DNA: TGTGCCAGCAGTCTTCCGGGCCTCCGACTCACCGGGGAGCTGTTTTTT. Translated: CASSLPGLRLTGELFF. This chain uses TRBV12-3 or TRBV12-4 with TRBJ2-2; D is ambiguous. Trimming left V 5 bases short and J 4 bases short, with 17 bases between. This CDR3 region has 16 residues.

The chain employs TRBV28 and TRBJ1-1; 8 bases map to TRBD1. The J segment lost 8 bases and the V segment lost 4 bases, leaving 6 bases of the junction unmatched. This CDR3 has 13 residues. Germline V gives CDR1 MDHEN, CDR2 SYDVKM. In DNA form, the CDR3 reads TGTGCCAGCAGTTCCGGACAGGGAGGAGAAGCTTTCTTT. Amino acids: CASSSGQGGEAFF. Supplemented by reference TRBV28 and TRBJ1-1, the full variable domain reads DVKVTQSSRYLVKRTGEKVFLECVQDMDHENMFWYRQDPGLGLRLIYFSYDVKMKEKGDIPEGYSVSREKKERFSLILESASTNQTSMYLCASSSGQGGEAFFGQGTRLTVV.

In its sample, this clonotype was seen many times. The chain combines TRBV7-9 with TRBJ1-5, with 7 bases identical to TRBD1. The CDR3 is made up of 15 amino acids. The V gene end was trimmed by 4 bases and the J gene end by 5 bases; junction bases not matched to a gene: 8. The germline V gene has CDR1 SEHNR and CDR2 FQNEAQ (reference sequence). The CDR3 DNA sequence: TGTGCCAGCAGCTCCCTGACAGGGAATGATCAGCCCCAGCATTTT. It is translated as CASSSLTGNDQPQHF. The complete variable domain, with remaining parts taken from reference TRBV7-9 and TRBJ1-5, reads DTGVSQNPRHKITKRGQNVTFRCDPISEHNRLYWYRQTLGQGPEFLTYFQNEAQLEKSRLLSDRFSAERPKGSFSTLEIQRTEQGDSAMYLCASSSLTGNDQPQHFGDGTRLSIL.

The chain joins TRBV7-9 to TRBJ2-7; 7 bases align to TRBD1. The germline CDR1 and CDR2 sequences are SEHNR and FQNEAQ (reference sequence). Unmatched junction bases numbered 15, after V lost 4 bases and J lost 6 bases. This CDR3 region has 16 residues. The CDR3 protein is CASSSPQGQSFGEQYF. Written as DNA, the CDR3 is TGTGCCAGCAGCTCCCCACAGGGACAGTCCTTCGGCGAGCAGTACTTC.

This clonotype has a handful of counts. This CDR3 reads CASSWDRTQASYEQYF. The CDR3 DNA sequence: TGCGCCAGCAGCTGGGACAGGACCCAAGCAAGCTACGAGCAGTACTTC. The chain carries TRBV5-1 and TRBJ2-7; TRBD1 agrees at 8 bases. V shed 3 bases, J shed 3 bases, and the junction held 11 bases outside the gene matches. The CDR3 spans 16 residues. The germline CDR1 and CDR2 sequences are SGHRS and YFSETQ.

This clonotype was counted only a few times. The J gene is TRBJ2-7, the V gene TRBV6-2 or TRBV6-3; the D gene is possibly TRBD1 (5 bases). The germline gives CDR1 MNHEY, CDR2 SVGEGT. The CDR3 has 13 residues. The V end was cut by 4 bases, the J end by 3 bases, with 10 bases between. The CDR3, as DNA: TGTGCCAGCAGTTTCGGACATCGCTACGAGCAGTACTTC. The encoded protein is CASSFGHRYEQYF.

Only a few counts were recorded for this clonotype. V usage is TRBV29-1 and J usage is TRBJ2-1, with D possibly matching TRBD2 (5 bases). Germline loops: CDR1 SQVTM, CDR2 ANQGSEA. The CDR3 has 16 amino acids. V was shortened by 0 bases and J by 1 base, with 13 bases between the two germline ends. CDR3 in amino acids: CSVEDPRRESYNEQFF. The DNA of the CDR3 is TGCAGCGTTGAAGACCCTCGAAGGGAGTCCTACAATGAGCAGTTCTTC.

This clonotype was picked up a small number of times. The chain has TRBV6-2 or TRBV6-3 and TRBJ2-1; D unresolved. Germline V gene data show CDR1 as MNHEY and CDR2 as SVGEGT. Trimming pared 10 bases from V and 7 bases from J, leaving 8 bases between. There are 10 residues in the CDR3. The CDR3 DNA reads TGTGCCACCCTAGGGAATGAGCAGTTCTTC. Amino acids: CATLGNEQFF.

In DNA, the CDR3 is TGTGCCAGCAGTTACTCAGCCGTCAATGAGCAGTTCTTC. The encoded protein is CASSYSAVNEQFF. The chain recombines TRBV6-5 with TRBJ2-1; D unclear. CDR3 length: 13 amino acids. Germline CDR1 is MNHEY and CDR2 is SVGAGI. V lost 0 bases to trimming and J lost 6 bases, with 6 bases between them.